Sequencing of this T cell receptor beta chain was carried out in a study of blood T cell repertoires in COVID-19. Overall study: Samples taken during acute and convalescent COVID-19 were collected in the United States, Italy and Spain. PBMCs, B-cell-depleted T cells, or T cells provided the cDNA or gDNA that made up the material.

Germline CDR1 reads ENHRY; CDR2 reads SYGVKD. With 6 bases removed from V and 6 bases from J, the gap between germline ends came to 14 bases. The CDR3 loop spans 13 amino acids. In the authors' workflow: From reference gene primer amplification, estimates of nucleated cell counts were derived. Measured with immunoSEQ multiplex PCR; TCRdb has only the in-frame clones, and not every one. The V and J calls and clone size are taken from that table; D and trimming were inferred from the DNA. The table includes about 95,000 clones, under 90% detected once. The gene calls are TRBV10-3 and TRBJ1-2; perhaps TRBD1 as D (6 bases). The TCR originated in a man in his sixties with COVID-19, enrolled during active disease. Sequenced input: peripheral blood. CDR3 sequence: CAIREGDSDGYTF. CDR3 sequence (DNA): TGTGCCATCAGGGAGGGGGACTCGGATGGCTACACCTTC.